The entry below describes one T cell receptor beta chain. What it recognizes is unknown. The data derive from a study of OX40 agonist ivuxolimab in advanced cancers. Turning to the study itself: Patients were dosed with the agonistic anti-OX40 (CD134) antibody ivuxolimab. Notes on the study in general: Still undetermined is the antigen specificity of the expanded peripheral T cells.

Data came from immunoSEQ multiplex PCR; TCRdb stores just in-frame clones and leaves some out. In the table there are under 20,000 clones, about four fifths of which are singletons. Trimming stripped 4 bases from V and 4 bases from J, with 10 bases between. In germline, CDR1 is SGHAT, CDR2 FQNNGV. The CDR3 has 13 residues. The sample here was CD4+ or CD8+ T cells sorted from blood, taken in a trial of the OX40 agonist ivuxolimab. This sequence was found in an adult with an advanced solid tumor such as melanoma, head and neck, liver or kidney cancer. The chain recombines TRBV11-2 with TRBJ1-2, with D hard to call. CDR3 sequence reads: CASSYDASYGYTF. The CDR3 DNA reads as TGTGCCAGCAGCTACGACGCTTCCTATGGCTACACCTTC. Using reference TRBV11-2 and TRBJ1-2 for the parts outside the CDR3, the full variable domain is EAGVAQSPRYKIIEKRQSVAFWCNPISGHATLYWYQQILGQGPKLLIQFQNNGVVDDSQLPKDRFSAERLKGVDSTLKIQPAKLEDSAVYLCASSYDASYGYTFGSGTRLTVV.